This TCR beta chain was sequenced in a study of T-cell reconstitution after alpha-beta-depleted transplantation in children. Using unique molecular identifiers, the investigators prepared the TCRbeta library. One entry per CDR3 protein results from TCRdb running MiXCR on the PCR reads. The sample includes more than 400,000 distinct CDR3 sequences, about an eighth of them seen just once. The CDR3 consists of 15 residues. CDR1 and CDR2 (germline): MNHEY, SVGAGI. V gave up 2 bases and J gave up 5 bases, with 12 bases separating them. The TCR originated in a female patient aged 2 to 10 who had a stem cell transplant for aplastic anemia, so the T cells may come from the graft donor. The sample was PBMCs, mostly from graft donor cells, taken 180 days after TCRalphabeta/CD19-depleted stem cell transplant. The chain links TRBV6-5 to TRBJ1-4, with a weak D call TRBD1 (6 bases). CDR3 protein: CASSYRPGGNEKLFF. CDR3 in DNA: TGTGCCAGCAGTTACAGGCCCGGGGGCAATGAAAAACTGTTTTTT.